This T cell receptor beta chain was documented in a study of T cell responses to AZD1222 COVID-19 vaccine. Findings of the study overall: Baseline serostatus was positive in only six AZD1222 recipients. CD4 TCRs covered the whole spike, strongest at regions 160-218 and 743-854. Donors in the cohort were predominantly white British and more often female, and clonal diversity was possibly underestimated. Samples come after the peak T cell response, not at day 14.

A remark on this clone: Its antigen is currently unknown.

Assay used: immunoSEQ multiplex PCR; TCRdb lists only in-frame clones, some missing. The sample holds about 72,000 clones, roughly nine tenths seen once. Trimming removed 5 bases at V and 6 bases at J, with 11 bases between. The CDR3 is 13 amino acids. Looked up from germline, CDR1 is MDHEN and CDR2 is SYDVKM. The source was peripheral blood, collected 28 days after the second AZD1222 dose. The sequence derives from an adult who received the AZD1222 COVID-19 vaccine. The genes are TRBV28 and TRBJ2-1; the D is unclear. The CDR3: CASSPPRSNEQFF. DNA for the CDR3: TGTGCCAGCAGTCCCCCCCGGAGCAATGAGCAGTTCTTC.